This is a list of T cell receptor beta chains from one sample in a study of CD4 T cells in relation to SARS-CoV-2 and coronaviruses. Only in-frame clones appear in the TCRdb table, and some are missing; sequencing was by immunoSEQ multiplex PCR. The table includes under 25,000 clones, about 72% detected once. For these receptors, no antigen is known. The sequenced sample was CD4+ T cells from PBMCs, cultured in vitro. Source of these receptors: a human donor in good health. The CDR3 runs from the conserved cysteine through the conserved F or W. Fields, in order: CDR3 protein, CDR3 DNA, D gene, V gene, clone size, J gene. D genes are given only for firm matches. Where a row states a size, it is once, few, many or the class of an expanded clone; other rows omit it.

CDR3 protein: CASSPGLGTDTQYF
CDR3 DNA: TGTGCCAGCTCACCGGGGTTAGGCACAGATACGCAGTATTTT
D gene: NA
V gene: TRBV18
clone size: NA
J gene: TRBJ2-3

CDR3 protein: CASSLQRDSSYEQYF
CDR3 DNA: TGCGCCAGCAGCCTGCAGAGGGACAGCTCCTACGAGCAGTACTTC
D gene: TRBD1
V gene: TRBV4-1
clone size: NA
J gene: TRBJ2-7

CDR3 protein: CASSKPRGKATVEAFF
CDR3 DNA: TGTGCCAGCAGTAAGCCCCGGGGAAAGGCCACCGTCGAAGCTTTCTTT
D gene: NA
V gene: TRBV27
clone size: once
J gene: TRBJ1-1

CDR3 protein: CACAGGGVTEAFF
CDR3 DNA: TGTGCCTGCGCCGGGGGAGGAGTCACTGAAGCTTTCTTT
D gene: NA
V gene: TRBV4-2
clone size: NA
J gene: TRBJ1-1

CDR3 protein: CASSLRRRSSYEQYF
CDR3 DNA: TGTGCCAGCAGCTTGAGGAGACGGAGCTCCTACGAGCAGTACTTC
D gene: NA
V gene: TRBV5-6
clone size: NA
J gene: TRBJ2-7

CDR3 protein: CASSPGFENYGYTF
CDR3 DNA: TGTGCCAGCTCACCGGGGTTTGAAAACTATGGCTACACCTTC
D gene: NA
V gene: TRBV18
clone size: NA
J gene: TRBJ1-2

CDR3 protein: CASTQEAQRDTQYF
CDR3 DNA: TGTGCCAGCACCCAAGAGGCCCAGCGAGATACGCAGTATTTT
D gene: NA
V gene: TRBV2
clone size: once
J gene: TRBJ2-3

CDR3 protein: CASSLEGLGNSPLHF
CDR3 DNA: TGTGCCAGCAGCCTAGAGGGGTTGGGGAATTCACCCCTCCACTTT
D gene: NA
V gene: TRBV3-1/TRBV3-2
clone size: NA
J gene: TRBJ1-6

CDR3 protein: CASSQDNYSNQPQHF
CDR3 DNA: TGCGCCAGCAGCCAAGATAATTATAGCAATCAGCCCCAGCATTTT
D gene: NA
V gene: TRBV4-1
clone size: NA
J gene: TRBJ1-5

CDR3 protein: CASSSGSYEQYF
CDR3 DNA: TGTGCCAGCAGTTCGGGCTCCTACGAGCAGTACTTC
D gene: NA
V gene: TRBV12-3/TRBV12-4
clone size: NA
J gene: TRBJ2-7

CDR3 protein: CAISEGRETNQPQHF
CDR3 DNA: TGTGCCATCAGTGAAGGAAGGGAAACGAATCAGCCCCAGCATTTT
D gene: NA
V gene: TRBV10-3
clone size: NA
J gene: TRBJ1-5

CDR3 protein: CASSPRMETDTQYF
CDR3 DNA: TGTGCCAGCAGCCCCCGCATGGAAACAGATACGCAGTATTTT
D gene: NA
V gene: TRBV7-2
clone size: NA
J gene: TRBJ2-3

CDR3 protein: CASSEIVRGEQYF
CDR3 DNA: TGTGCCAGCAGTGAAATTGTCAGGGGCGAGCAGTACTTC
D gene: NA
V gene: TRBV2
clone size: NA
J gene: TRBJ2-7

CDR3 protein: CAGGSGSGSYNEQFF
CDR3 DNA: TGTGCCGGCGGTAGCGGGAGCGGCTCCTACAATGAGCAGTTCTTC
D gene: TRBD2
V gene: TRBV2
clone size: NA
J gene: TRBJ2-1

CDR3 protein: CASSHPGRQNTEAFF
CDR3 DNA: TGTGCCAGCAGCCATCCGGGACGGCAGAACACTGAAGCTTTCTTT
D gene: NA
V gene: TRBV7-9
clone size: NA
J gene: TRBJ1-1

CDR3 protein: CASSLGPGENTIYF
CDR3 DNA: TGTGCCAGCAGCTTGGGCCCAGGGGAAAACACCATATATTTT
D gene: NA
V gene: TRBV5-4
clone size: few
J gene: TRBJ1-3

CDR3 protein: CASSLSRDLEAFF
CDR3 DNA: TGTGCCAGTAGTCTCAGTCGGGATTTAGAAGCTTTCTTT
D gene: NA
V gene: TRBV19
clone size: NA
J gene: TRBJ1-1

CDR3 protein: CASSLSGHYNSPLHF
CDR3 DNA: TGTGCCAGCAGCTTATCGGGACACTATAATTCACCCCTCCACTTT
D gene: NA
V gene: TRBV7-3
clone size: few
J gene: TRBJ1-6